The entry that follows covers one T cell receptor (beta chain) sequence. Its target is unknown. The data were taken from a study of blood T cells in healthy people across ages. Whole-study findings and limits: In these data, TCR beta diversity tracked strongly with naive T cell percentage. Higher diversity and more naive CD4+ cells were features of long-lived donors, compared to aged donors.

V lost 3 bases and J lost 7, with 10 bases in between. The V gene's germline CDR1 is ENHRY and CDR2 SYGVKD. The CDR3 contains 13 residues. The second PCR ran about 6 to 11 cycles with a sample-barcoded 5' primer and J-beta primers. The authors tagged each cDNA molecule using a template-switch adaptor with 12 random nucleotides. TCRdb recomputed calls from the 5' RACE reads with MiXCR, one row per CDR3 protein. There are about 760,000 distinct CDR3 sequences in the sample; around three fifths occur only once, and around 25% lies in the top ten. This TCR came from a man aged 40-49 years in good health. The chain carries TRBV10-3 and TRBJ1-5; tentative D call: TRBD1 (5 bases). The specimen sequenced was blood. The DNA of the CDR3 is TGTGCCATCAGTGATGCGGGGGGACAGCCCCAGCATTTT. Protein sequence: CAISDAGGQPQHF.